These T cell receptor beta chains were read from a single sample in a study of OX40 agonist ivuxolimab in advanced cancers. Repertoires were generated with immunoSEQ multiplex PCR, while TCRdb's copy carries only in-frame clones and drops some. The table lists roughly 50,000 clones, approximately 83% of them singletons. The specimen comprised CD4+ or CD8+ T cells sorted from blood, sampled in a trial of the OX40 agonist ivuxolimab. Receptors were obtained from an adult with an advanced solid tumor such as melanoma, head and neck, liver or kidney cancer. The CDR3 runs from the conserved cysteine through the conserved F or W. Each record gives: CDR3 protein, CDR3 DNA, J gene, D gene, V gene, clone size. A D gene is named only where the DNA matches it firmly. Clone size is not always given. Where it is, it says once, few, many or a class for expanded clones.

CDR3aa: CASGHPGQGTDTQYF; CDR3nt: TGTGCTAGTGGTCACCCGGGACAGGGAACAGATACGCAGTATTTT; j_gene: TRBJ2-3; d_gene: TRBD1; v_gene: TRBV12-5; abundance: -
CDR3aa: CASSQDQVLQETQYF; CDR3nt: TGTGCCAGCAGCCAAGACCAAGTACTTCAGGAGACCCAGTACTTC; j_gene: TRBJ2-5; d_gene: -; v_gene: TRBV14; abundance: -
CDR3aa: CASRRVGGGYEQYF; CDR3nt: TGTGCCAGCAGGAGGGTAGGGGGAGGCTACGAGCAGTACTTC; j_gene: TRBJ2-7; d_gene: -; v_gene: TRBV5-6; abundance: -
CDR3aa: CASRDDSTDTQYF; CDR3nt: TGCGCCAGCAGGGACGATAGCACAGATACGCAGTATTTT; j_gene: TRBJ2-3; d_gene: -; v_gene: TRBV10-2; abundance: once
CDR3aa: CASSTGLYNEQFF; CDR3nt: TGTGCCAGCAGCACGGGACTATACAATGAGCAGTTCTTC; j_gene: TRBJ2-1; d_gene: TRBD2; v_gene: TRBV27; abundance: -
CDR3aa: CASSSLPTDTQYF; CDR3nt: TGCGCCAGCAGCTCGCTACCCACAGATACGCAGTATTTT; j_gene: TRBJ2-3; d_gene: -; v_gene: TRBV5-1; abundance: -
CDR3aa: CASSDDSSGTQYF; CDR3nt: TGTGCCAGCAGTGACGACTCCTCGGGTACGCAGTATTTT; j_gene: TRBJ2-3; d_gene: -; v_gene: TRBV6-4; abundance: few
CDR3aa: CASSLRYTEAFF; CDR3nt: TGTGCCAGCAGCTTAAGGTACACTGAAGCTTTCTTT; j_gene: TRBJ1-1; d_gene: -; v_gene: TRBV7-2; abundance: -
CDR3aa: CASSLGVARGYTDTQYF; CDR3nt: TGTGCCAGCAGCTTAGGTGTGGCCCGGGGATACACAGATACGCAGTATTTT; j_gene: TRBJ2-3; d_gene: -; v_gene: TRBV7-6; abundance: few
CDR3aa: CASSLQNYGYTF; CDR3nt: TGTGCCAGCAGCCTTCAAAACTATGGCTACACCTTC; j_gene: TRBJ1-2; d_gene: -; v_gene: TRBV11-3; abundance: -
CDR3aa: CASSFGTGGTEAFF; CDR3nt: TGCGCCAGCAGCTTCGGGACAGGGGGCACTGAAGCTTTCTTT; j_gene: TRBJ1-1; d_gene: TRBD1; v_gene: TRBV5-1; abundance: -
CDR3aa: CASSSHRVGDTQYF; CDR3nt: TGTGCCAGCAGTTCCCACAGGGTCGGAGATACGCAGTATTTT; j_gene: TRBJ2-3; d_gene: -; v_gene: TRBV27; abundance: -
CDR3aa: CASSTRGYHGYTF; CDR3nt: TGTGCCAGCAGCACAAGAGGGTACCATGGCTACACCTTC; j_gene: TRBJ1-2; d_gene: -; v_gene: TRBV5-6; abundance: few
CDR3aa: CASSWDRSSYEQYF; CDR3nt: TGTGCCAGCAGCTGGGACAGGAGCTCCTACGAGCAGTACTTC; j_gene: TRBJ2-7; d_gene: TRBD1; v_gene: TRBV5-6; abundance: -
CDR3aa: CSVGEGSGNTIYF; CDR3nt: TGCAGCGTTGGTGAGGGCTCTGGAAACACCATATATTTT; j_gene: TRBJ1-3; d_gene: -; v_gene: TRBV29-1; abundance: -
CDR3aa: CASSRLTTNTEAFF; CDR3nt: TGTGCCAGCAGTCGCCTAACAACGAACACTGAAGCTTTCTTT; j_gene: TRBJ1-1; d_gene: -; v_gene: TRBV6-6; abundance: few
CDR3aa: CASSAGQSNSPLHF; CDR3nt: TGTGCCAGCAGCGCGGGACAAAGCAATTCACCCCTCCACTTT; j_gene: TRBJ1-6; d_gene: -; v_gene: TRBV5-4; abundance: -
CDR3aa: CASSAQGGTEAFF; CDR3nt: TGTGCCAGCAGCGCACAGGGTGGCACTGAAGCTTTCTTT; j_gene: TRBJ1-1; d_gene: -; v_gene: TRBV7-9; abundance: once
CDR3aa: CASSLKAFKETQYF; CDR3nt: TGTGCCAGCAGCTTAAAAGCGTTTAAAGAGACCCAGTACTTC; j_gene: TRBJ2-5; d_gene: -; v_gene: TRBV5-4; abundance: once
CDR3aa: CSAREQFEAFF; CDR3nt: TGCAGTGCTAGAGAGCAGTTTGAAGCTTTCTTT; j_gene: TRBJ1-1; d_gene: -; v_gene: TRBV20-1; abundance: -
CDR3aa: CASSGALGDDNQPQHF; CDR3nt: TGTGCCAGCAGTGGTGCTTTAGGGGACGACAATCAGCCCCAGCATTTT; j_gene: TRBJ1-5; d_gene: -; v_gene: TRBV2; abundance: few
CDR3aa: CASSLGVLPNYNEQFF; CDR3nt: TGTGCCAGCAGCTTAGGAGTACTACCTAATTACAATGAGCAGTTCTTC; j_gene: TRBJ2-1; d_gene: -; v_gene: TRBV11-2; abundance: once
CDR3aa: CASSPIDRAEQYF; CDR3nt: TGTGCCAGCAGCCCGATAGACAGGGCGGAGCAGTACTTC; j_gene: TRBJ2-7; d_gene: TRBD1; v_gene: TRBV11-1; abundance: -
CDR3aa: CASSWDRGSGELFF; CDR3nt: TGTGCCAGCAGTTGGGACAGGGGGTCCGGGGAGCTGTTTTTT; j_gene: TRBJ2-2; d_gene: TRBD1; v_gene: TRBV6-5; abundance: -
CDR3aa: CASIEGGGGTDTQYF; CDR3nt: TGCGCCAGCATCGAAGGGGGGGGTGGCACAGATACGCAGTATTTT; j_gene: TRBJ2-3; d_gene: -; v_gene: TRBV10-2; abundance: -
CDR3aa: CSARYMNTQYF; CDR3nt: TGCAGTGCTCGTTACATGAATACGCAGTATTTT; j_gene: TRBJ2-3; d_gene: -; v_gene: TRBV20-1; abundance: -
CDR3aa: CASSTGTSGAPTQYF; CDR3nt: TGTGCCAGCAGCACAGGGACTAGCGGGGCACCAACCCAGTACTTC; j_gene: TRBJ2-5; d_gene: TRBD2; v_gene: TRBV5-6; abundance: -
CDR3aa: CASSQGPSWLNGLSEQYF; CDR3nt: TGTGCCAGCAGCCAGGGACCCAGTTGGCTCAATGGGCTCTCCGAGCAGTACTTC; j_gene: TRBJ2-7; d_gene: -; v_gene: TRBV4-2; abundance: -
CDR3aa: CASSQVAGTSRETQYF; CDR3nt: TGCGCCAGCAGCCAAGTAGCCGGGACCTCGCGAGAGACCCAGTACTTC; j_gene: TRBJ2-5; d_gene: -; v_gene: TRBV4-1; abundance: -
CDR3aa: CASSQAGDSGGVWEQYF; CDR3nt: TGTGCCAGCAGCCAAGCTGGGGATAGCGGGGGAGTTTGGGAGCAGTACTTC; j_gene: TRBJ2-7; d_gene: TRBD2; v_gene: TRBV14; abundance: -
CDR3aa: CASSQDPGLAGGEDTQYF; CDR3nt: TGTGCCAGCAGCCAAGATCCGGGACTAGCGGGGGGGGAAGATACGCAGTATTTT; j_gene: TRBJ2-3; d_gene: TRBD2; v_gene: TRBV4-2; abundance: -
CDR3aa: CASSPTGGTDTQYF; CDR3nt: TGTGCCAGCAGCCCGACAGGGGGCACAGATACGCAGTATTTT; j_gene: TRBJ2-3; d_gene: TRBD1; v_gene: TRBV7-7; abundance: many
CDR3aa: CATTGAAETQYF; CDR3nt: TGTGCCACCACGGGAGCCGCAGAGACCCAGTACTTC; j_gene: TRBJ2-5; d_gene: -; v_gene: TRBV2; abundance: -
CDR3aa: CASIGDRNTEAFF; CDR3nt: TGCGCCAGCATCGGGGACAGGAACACTGAAGCTTTCTTT; j_gene: TRBJ1-1; d_gene: TRBD1; v_gene: TRBV10-1; abundance: -
CDR3aa: CASSQDRRVEGYTF; CDR3nt: TGTGCCAGCAGCCAAGATCGGAGGGTGGAGGGCTACACCTTC; j_gene: TRBJ1-2; d_gene: -; v_gene: TRBV14; abundance: once
CDR3aa: CATRLHPNTGELFF; CDR3nt: TGCGCCACGCGACTACACCCTAACACCGGGGAGCTGTTTTTT; j_gene: TRBJ2-2; d_gene: -; v_gene: TRBV10-2; abundance: -
CDR3aa: CASSEARRGQDTQYF; CDR3nt: TGTGCCAGCAGTGAAGCGAGGCGGGGGCAAGATACGCAGTATTTT; j_gene: TRBJ2-3; d_gene: -; v_gene: TRBV6-1; abundance: -
CDR3aa: CASSPPGIPGEQYF; CDR3nt: TGTGCCAGCTCACCACCAGGTATCCCCGGCGAGCAGTACTTC; j_gene: TRBJ2-7; d_gene: -; v_gene: TRBV18; abundance: -
CDR3aa: CASSPGTGGADTQYF; CDR3nt: TGTGCCAGCAGCCCCGGGACAGGGGGCGCAGATACGCAGTATTTT; j_gene: TRBJ2-3; d_gene: TRBD1; v_gene: TRBV7-3; abundance: -
CDR3aa: CASRQPSNQPQHF; CDR3nt: TGTGCCAGCAGACAACCTAGCAATCAGCCCCAGCATTTT; j_gene: TRBJ1-5; d_gene: -; v_gene: TRBV6-1; abundance: once
CDR3aa: CASSRGRADTQYF; CDR3nt: TGTGCCAGCAGTCGGGGGAGGGCAGATACGCAGTATTTT; j_gene: TRBJ2-3; d_gene: TRBD2; v_gene: TRBV2; abundance: -
CDR3aa: CASSFSGNTEAFF; CDR3nt: TGCGCCAGCAGCTTCAGCGGGAACACTGAAGCTTTCTTT; j_gene: TRBJ1-1; d_gene: -; v_gene: TRBV5-1; abundance: once
CDR3aa: CASSRGTVGTNEQFF; CDR3nt: TGTGCCAGTAGCAGGGGGACAGTGGGAACCAATGAGCAGTTCTTC; j_gene: TRBJ2-1; d_gene: TRBD1; v_gene: TRBV19; abundance: -
CDR3aa: CASSLTTGGSGSPLHF; CDR3nt: TGTGCCAGCAGTTTAACTACAGGGGGCTCAGGTTCACCCCTCCACTTT; j_gene: TRBJ1-6; d_gene: TRBD1; v_gene: TRBV27; abundance: -
CDR3aa: CAWSTGLGTSSREKLFF; CDR3nt: TGTGCCTGGAGCACAGGGTTAGGTACGTCGTCTCGGGAAAAACTGTTTTTT; j_gene: TRBJ1-4; d_gene: -; v_gene: TRBV30; abundance: -
CDR3aa: CASSRTGESGEQYF; CDR3nt: TGTGCCAGCAGTAGGACAGGGGAATCGGGCGAGCAGTACTTC; j_gene: TRBJ2-7; d_gene: TRBD1; v_gene: TRBV27; abundance: -
CDR3aa: CASSWGLAGGRNTGELFF; CDR3nt: TGTGCCAGCAGCTGGGGACTAGCGGGAGGCCGGAACACCGGGGAGCTGTTTTTT; j_gene: TRBJ2-2; d_gene: TRBD2; v_gene: TRBV7-2; abundance: -
CDR3aa: CASSYQETQYF; CDR3nt: TGTGCCAGCAGTTATCAAGAGACCCAGTACTTC; j_gene: TRBJ2-5; d_gene: -; v_gene: TRBV2; abundance: -
CDR3aa: CASRRGLTQYF; CDR3nt: TGTGCCAGCAGGCGGGGGCTAACCCAGTACTTC; j_gene: TRBJ2-7; d_gene: -; v_gene: TRBV6-7; abundance: -